The clone carrying this T cell receptor (beta chain) is categorized as large (0.1 to 1%). As yet, its antigen is unknown. Treatment here: approximately nine-day PBMC culture with coronavirus spike peptide pools or control peptides (ViraFEST assay). Germline V gene lookup returns CDR1 SGHNT and CDR2 YYREEE (reference sequence). The CDR3 spans 16 residues. The germline V and J ends were trimmed by 3 bases and 0 bases, with 14 bases remaining between them. The sample originates from a study of vaccination and CD4 T cells after COVID-19. Once obtained from cultured CD4+ T cells, the DNA was sequenced using the Oncomine TCR Beta short-read assay. TCRdb analysed the PCR reads with MiXCR anew, one entry per CDR3 protein. The table has about 20,000 distinct CDR3 sequences, 40% to 65% seen once. Overall study results and limits: Only after vaccination were a median 86.3% of convalescents' reactive clones seen.

The sequence came from a human donor who had recovered from COVID-19. The material sequenced was CD4+ T cells from blood, cultured in vitro. The chain uses TRBV5-4 and TRBJ2-3; D is unclear. The CDR3 coding sequence is TGTGCCAGCAGCTCCACAAAAAGAGCAAGCACAGATACGCAGTATTTT. This encodes CASSSTKRASTDTQYF. Using reference TRBV5-4 and TRBJ2-3 for the parts outside the CDR3, the full variable domain is ETGVTQSPTHLIKTRGQQVTLRCSSQSGHNTVSWYQQALGQGPQFIFQYYREEENGRGNFPPRFSGLQFPNYSSELNVNALELDDSALYLCASSSTKRASTDTQYFGPGTRLTVL.